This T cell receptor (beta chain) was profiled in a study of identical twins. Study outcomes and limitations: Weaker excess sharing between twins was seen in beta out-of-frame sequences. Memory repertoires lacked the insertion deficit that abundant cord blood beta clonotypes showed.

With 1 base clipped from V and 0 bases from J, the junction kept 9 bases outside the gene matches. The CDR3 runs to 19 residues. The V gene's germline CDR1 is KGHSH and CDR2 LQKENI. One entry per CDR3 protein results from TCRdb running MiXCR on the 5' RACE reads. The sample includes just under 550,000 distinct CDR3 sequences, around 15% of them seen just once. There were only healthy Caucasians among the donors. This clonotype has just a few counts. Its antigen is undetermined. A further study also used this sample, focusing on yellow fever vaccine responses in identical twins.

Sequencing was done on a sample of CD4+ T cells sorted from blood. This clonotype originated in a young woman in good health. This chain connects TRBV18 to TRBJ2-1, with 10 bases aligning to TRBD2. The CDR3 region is CASSPRASGGSSSYNEQFF. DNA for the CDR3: TGTGCCAGCTCACCACGGGCTAGCGGGGGATCCAGCTCCTACAATGAGCAGTTCTTC.